This is a list of T cell receptor beta chains from one sample in a study of CD4+ T cells in melanoma. Sequenced by immunoSEQ multiplex PCR; TCRdb stores in-frame clones only, minus some. This sample has fewer than 20,000 clones, with around 76% found just once. Sequenced input: cells from a culture (not recorded whether cultured in vitro). These receptors all come from a human donor with melanoma. Each CDR3 is given with its conserved first and last residue. D genes are given only for firm matches. Rows give clone size only sometimes, using once, few, many, or a class for an expanded clone.

>TRBD2|TRBJ2-5|TRBV18|NA
CASSPLTSGGAKTQYF
TGTGCCAGCTCACCACTGACTAGCGGGGGGGCAAAGACCCAGTACTTC
>TRBD1|TRBJ1-6|TRBV6-6|NA
CASSYADRGNSPLHF
TGTGCCAGCAGCTATGCGGACAGGGGTAATTCACCCCTCCACTTT
>NA|TRBJ2-1|TRBV11-2|NA
CASTIPPGEQFF
TGTGCCAGCACCATTCCCCCCGGCGAGCAGTTCTTC
>TRBD2|TRBJ2-3|TRBV5-1|NA
CASSPQAGGVNTQYF
TGCGCCAGCAGCCCACAAGCGGGGGGGGTAAATACGCAGTATTTT
>TRBD1|TRBJ1-6|TRBV10-3|NA
CAALQGDRMVLHF
TGTGCCGCGCTACAGGGGGATAGGATGGTCCTCCACTTT
>NA|TRBJ1-4|TRBV4-2|NA
CASSQKWRGAANEKLFF
TGTGCCAGCAGCCAAAAATGGAGGGGGGCTGCTAATGAAAAACTGTTTTTT
>NA|TRBJ1-5|TRBV5-8|NA
CASSLTANSNQPQHF
TGTGCCAGCAGCTTGACAGCTAATAGCAATCAGCCCCAGCATTTT
>TRBD1|TRBJ1-1|TRBV11-3|NA
CASSLQGGNTEAFF
TGTGCCAGCAGCCTCCAGGGGGGGAACACTGAAGCTTTCTTT
>NA|TRBJ2-3|TRBV10-3|NA
CAISESLGGTDTQYF
TGTGCCATCAGTGAGTCCCTAGGGGGGACAGATACGCAGTATTTT
>TRBD1|TRBJ1-5|TRBV10-3|NA
CAISESPPGQGAGQPQHF
TGTGCCATCAGTGAGTCCCCACCTGGACAGGGGGCAGGTCAGCCCCAGCATTTT
>NA|TRBJ1-1|TRBV5-1|NA
CASSPTGLNTEAFF
TGCGCCAGCAGCCCGACGGGACTGAACACTGAAGCTTTCTTT
>NA|TRBJ1-3|TRBV9|NA
CASSVGGDYSGNTIYF
TGTGCCAGCAGCGTAGGAGGGGACTACTCTGGAAACACCATATATTTT
>NA|TRBJ1-2|TRBV18|NA
CASSPPRTVYGYTF
TGTGCCAGCTCACCACCCCGGACAGTCTATGGCTACACCTTC
>NA|TRBJ2-7|TRBV4-1|NA
CASSQEGQGDEQYF
TGCGCCAGCAGCCAAGAGGGCCAGGGCGACGAGCAGTACTTC
>TRBD2|TRBJ2-5|TRBV5-8|NA
CASSLRLAGGETQYF
TGTGCCAGCAGCTTGCGACTAGCGGGTGGAGAGACCCAGTACTTC
>TRBD2|TRBJ2-5|TRBV5-1|NA
CASSVMPSGDQETQYF
TGCGCCAGCAGCGTGATGCCTAGCGGGGACCAAGAGACCCAGTACTTC
>NA|TRBJ1-2|TRBV4-2|few
CASSQGQSNYGYTF
TGTGCCAGCAGCCAAGGGCAGTCTAACTATGGCTACACCTTC
>NA|TRBJ1-2|TRBV27|NA
CASSLRRTDSYGYTF
TGTGCCAGCAGTTTACGTCGGACAGATTCCTATGGCTACACCTTC
>NA|TRBJ2-3|TRBV5-1|once
CASSSEGTDTQYF
TGCGCCAGCAGCTCTGAGGGCACAGATACGCAGTATTTT
>NA|TRBJ2-7|TRBV29-1|NA
CSVAQQGSEQYF
TGCAGCGTTGCCCAGCAAGGGAGCGAGCAGTACTTC
>NA|TRBJ2-3|TRBV21-1|NA
CASSTPGTSQPDTQYF
TGTGCCAGCAGCACGCCCGGGACATCTCAGCCGGATACGCAGTATTTT
>NA|TRBJ2-1|TRBV11-2|NA
CASSLEDRVEQFF
TGTGCCAGCAGCTTAGAGGACCGGGTCGAGCAGTTCTTC
>NA|TRBJ1-5|TRBV19|NA
CASGLNQPQHF
TGTGCCAGCGGCTTAAACCAGCCCCAGCATTTT
>NA|TRBJ1-1|TRBV14|NA
CASSMAGMNTEAFF
TGTGCCAGCAGCATGGCGGGCATGAACACTGAAGCTTTCTTT
>NA|TRBJ2-7|TRBV15|few
CATSNIQGSLIREQYF
TGTGCCACCAGCAACATACAGGGATCCCTAATACGCGAGCAGTACTTC
>NA|TRBJ2-1|TRBV30|NA
CAWSRHHQQFF
TGTGCCTGGAGTAGACACCATCAGCAGTTCTTC